The 16 T cell receptor beta chains listed next were all sequenced from one sample in a study of beta chain features in type 1 diabetes. Expressed TCRB transcripts were sequenced, since all the RNA that had been isolated was reverse transcribed. Produced via immunoSEQ multiplex PCR; TCRdb's table is partial and in-frame only. This sample has roughly 400,000 clones, with about 16% found just once. Sequenced input: naive CD4+ T cells from blood. These receptors all come from a woman aged 18-29 years in good health.

The table lists this clone with a few counts. The chain couples TRBV5-1 to TRBJ2-4; 8 nucleotides match TRBD1. CDR1 and CDR2 from the germline V gene are SGHRS and YFSETQ. Trimming at V came to 4 bases and at J to 6 bases, leaving 6 bases not matched to a gene. There are 14 residues in the CDR3. CDR3: CASSLGQAANIQYF. In nucleotides, the CDR3 is TGCGCCAGCAGCCTGGGACAGGCGGCAAACATTCAGTACTTC.

This clone was detected a few times. The CDR3, as DNA: TGCAGCGTCAGCGGGAGGGCGTCCTACGAGCAGTACTTC. Amino acid sequence: CSVSGRASYEQYF. The chain carries TRBV29-1 and TRBJ2-5; 10 bases fit TRBD2. The J call may be incorrect, as the DNA end agrees better with TRBJ2-7. The germline V gene encodes CDR1 SQVTM and CDR2 ANQGSEA. This CDR3 is 13 amino acids long.

The chain combines TRBV30 with TRBJ1-5, with TRBD1 identical over 7 bases. Trimming took 0 bases from V and 7 from J; bases not matched to a gene: 9. This CDR3 has 15 residues. CDR1 and CDR2 (germline): GTSNPN, SVGIG (reference sequence). CDR3 region: CAWSVAGGKEQPQHF. CDR3 in DNA: TGTGCCTGGAGTGTAGCAGGGGGGAAGGAACAGCCCCAGCATTTT.

The chain recombines TRBV5-1 with TRBJ2-7, with 8 bases lining up with TRBD1. The CDR3 is 14 amino acids. Germline CDR1 reads SGHRS; CDR2 reads YFSETQ. V lost 4 bases and J lost 5; bases outside the gene matches: 8. The CDR3 reads CASSQGQGMNEQYF. CDR3 nucleotides: TGCGCCAGCAGCCAAGGACAGGGTATGAACGAGCAGTACTTC.

The chain employs TRBV5-1 and TRBJ2-6, with TRBD1 identical over 11 bases. Unmatched junction bases numbered 4, after V lost 3 bases and J lost 2 bases. This CDR3 region has 17 residues. Germline V gene data show CDR1 as SGHRS and CDR2 as YFSETQ. The CDR3 here is CASSYGQGAPGANVLTF. CDR3 DNA sequence: TGCGCCAGCAGCTACGGACAGGGGGCGCCTGGGGCCAACGTCCTGACTTTC.

In this sample, this clone turned up a few times. This chain links TRBV5-1 with TRBJ2-5; a weak D match, TRBD1 (5 bases). V gave up 8 bases and J gave up 1 base, with 9 bases separating them. Germline loops: CDR1 SGHRS, CDR2 YFSETQ. This CDR3 has 12 amino acids. CDR3 in DNA: TGCGCCAGTAGACAGATCCAAGAGACCCAGTACTTC. Its translation is CASRQIQETQYF. Together with reference TRBV5-1 and TRBJ2-5, the CDR3 gives the full variable domain: KAGVTQTPRYLIKTRGQQVTLSCSPISGHRSVSWYQQTPGQGLQFLFEYFSETQRNKGNFPGRFSGRQFSNSRSEMNVSTLELGDSALYLCASRQIQETQYFGPGTRLLVL.

This clone was seen a handful of times. This chain joins TRBV5-4 and TRBJ2-4, with 8 nucleotides matching TRBD1. J lost 6 bases, V lost 6 bases, and 8 bases had no gene match. Germline CDR1 and CDR2: SGHNT and YYREEE (reference sequence). The CDR3 is 14 residues long. The CDR3 reads CASTPTGAPNIQYF. CDR3 sequence (DNA): TGTGCCAGCACCCCGACAGGGGCTCCAAACATTCAGTACTTC.

The genes are TRBV30 and TRBJ2-7, with 8 positions matching TRBD1. CDR3 length: 16 residues. Germline V gene sequence: CDR1 GTSNPN, CDR2 SVGIG (reference sequence). V trimming: 3 bases; J trimming: 4 bases; junction bases outside the gene matches: 14. The CDR3 protein is CAWRVTGVIFQYEQYF. In DNA, the CDR3 is TGTGCCTGGAGGGTGACAGGGGTAATTTTTCAGTACGAGCAGTACTTC.

This clone was found a few times. This chain uses TRBV2 with TRBJ1-2; 7 positions agree with TRBD1. The germline V gene encodes CDR1 SNHLY and CDR2 FYNNEI. V trimming: 3 bases; J trimming: 5 bases; junction bases outside the gene matches: 6. The CDR3 runs 14 residues. The CDR3 is CASSDSAGGYGYTF. The CDR3 nucleotides read TGTGCCAGCAGTGATTCGGCAGGGGGATATGGCTACACCTTC.

The V call is TRBV25-1, the J call TRBJ2-6; D remains unclear. V lost 2 bases, J lost 0 bases, and 8 bases lay in between. Germline assignment: CDR1 MGHDK and CDR2 SYGVNS. CDR3 length: 16 amino acids. The CDR3 is CASSEAAHSGANVLTF. In nucleotides, the CDR3 is TGTGCCAGCAGTGAAGCGGCCCACTCTGGGGCCAACGTCCTGACTTTC.

The genes are TRBV18 and TRBJ2-1; 10 nucleotides line up with TRBD1. Germline-derived CDR1 and CDR2 are KGHSH and LQKENI. V lost 1 base and J lost 8; bases outside the gene matches: 5. CDR3 length: 15 amino acids. The CDR3 loop is CASSPRTGGKDEQFF. CDR3 coding DNA: TGTGCCAGCTCACCACGGACAGGGGGGAAGGATGAGCAGTTCTTC.

The chain recombines TRBV11-2 with TRBJ2-1, with D possibly being TRBD1 (7 bases). This CDR3 comprises 16 residues. With 5 bases removed from V and 6 bases from J, the gap between germline ends came to 20 bases. Germline V gene lookup returns CDR1 SGHAT and CDR2 FQNNGV. The CDR3 here is CASSIRRAGGLNEQFF. The CDR3, as DNA: TGTGCCAGCAGCATACGGAGGGCAGGGGGGCTCAATGAGCAGTTCTTC.

This clone was seen a handful of times. The chain employs TRBV6-5 and TRBJ2-7; possible D gene TRBD1, 6 bases. From germline, CDR1 is MNHEY and CDR2 SVGAGI. V was cut by 6 bases and J by 3 bases, with 12 bases left in between. The CDR3 spans 13 residues. Written as DNA, the CDR3 is TGTGCCAGCAGAGCCGGGACACACTACGAGCAGTACTTC. It yields the protein CASRAGTHYEQYF.

This clone was picked up a small number of times. The V call is TRBV7-3, the J call TRBJ2-1; D remains ambiguous. The V gene's germline CDR1 is SGHTA and CDR2 FQGTGA. Trimming took off 1 base at V and 7 bases at J, with 5 bases between the two ends. This CDR3 spans 12 amino acids. In DNA, the CDR3 is TGTGCCAGCAGCTTAAGGGCGAATGAGCAGTTCTTC. Translating it yields CASSLRANEQFF.

The J gene is TRBJ2-4, the V gene TRBV9; 9 positions agree with TRBD2. CDR1 SGDLS and CDR2 YYNGEE come from the germline V gene. The CDR3 length is 16 residues. V shed 1 base, J shed 0 bases, and the junction held 2 bases outside the gene matches. CDR3 residues: CASSVSSGIAKNIQYF. CDR3 bases: TGTGCCAGCAGCGTATCTAGCGGGATAGCCAAAAACATTCAGTACTTC.

The chain is built from TRBV19 and TRBJ1-5; D not certain. This CDR3 is built from 13 residues. Trimming left V 7 bases short and J 0 bases short, with 7 bases between. Germline loops: CDR1 LNHDA, CDR2 SQIVND (reference sequence). The CDR3 nucleotides read TGTGCCAGTACCTTATATAGCAATCAGCCCCAGCATTTT. Translation gives CASTLYSNQPQHF.